The source of this T cell receptor beta chain is a study of memory CD4+ T cells and cytomegalovirus serostatus. Study summary: Healthy Belgian adult donors included about nine CMV-positive and 24 CMV-negative people. General study points: Each of approximately 61 CMV-associated TCRbeta sequences occurred in one to five individuals.

Single viable CD3+CD4+CD8-CD45RO+ cells were sorted as the memory CD4+ T cells. This CDR3 contains 13 residues. Trimming removed 10 bases at V and 8 bases at J, with 17 bases between. CDR1 is ENHRY, CDR2 SYGVKD, per germline. Repertoires were generated with immunoSEQ multiplex PCR, while TCRdb's copy carries only in-frame clones and drops some. The sample gives about 61,000 clones, 80% of which show up once; 0.53% is in the top ten. As for this clone: Antigen unknown.

Sequenced material: memory CD4+ T cells from blood. The chain has TRBV10-3 and TRBJ1-4, with D maybe TRBD1 (6 bases). The origin of this receptor is an adult in good health and CMV-seronegative. Some clones in this sample may be carry-over from other donors' samples. The CDR3 bases are TGTGCCACCCGGAGTCAGGGACAAGAAAAACTGTTTTTT. Its translation: CATRSQGQEKLFF.